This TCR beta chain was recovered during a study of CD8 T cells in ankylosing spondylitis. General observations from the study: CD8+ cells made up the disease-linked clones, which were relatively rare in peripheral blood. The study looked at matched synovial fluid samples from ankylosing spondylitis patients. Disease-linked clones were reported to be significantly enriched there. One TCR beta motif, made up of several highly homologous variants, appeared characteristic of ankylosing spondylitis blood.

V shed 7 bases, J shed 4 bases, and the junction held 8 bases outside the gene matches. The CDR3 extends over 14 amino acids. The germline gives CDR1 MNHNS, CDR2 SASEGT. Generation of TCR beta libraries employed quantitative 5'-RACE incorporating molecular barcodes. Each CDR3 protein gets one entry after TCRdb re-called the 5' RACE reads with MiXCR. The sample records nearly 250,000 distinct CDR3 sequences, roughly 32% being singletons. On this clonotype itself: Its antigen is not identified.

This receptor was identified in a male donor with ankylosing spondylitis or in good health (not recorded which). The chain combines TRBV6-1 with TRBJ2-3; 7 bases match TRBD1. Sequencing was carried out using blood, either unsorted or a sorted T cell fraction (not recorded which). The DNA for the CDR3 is TGTGCCAGCACCCAGACAGGGACGGCAGATACGCAGTATTTT. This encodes CASTQTGTADTQYF.